These 20 T cell receptor beta chains were sequenced from one sample in a study of CD8 T cells in ankylosing spondylitis. Overall study results and limits: Fewer than ten highly homologous variants made up a TCR beta motif that seemed to typify ankylosing spondylitis blood.

These receptors have no known antigen. TCRdb passed the 5' RACE reads through MiXCR, listing each CDR3 protein once. The table records about 330,000 distinct CDR3 sequences, 8% of them present only once. The specimen was blood, either unsorted or a sorted T cell fraction (not recorded which). These receptors came from a male donor with ankylosing spondylitis.

This clonotype has more than one count but fewer than ten. The chain combines TRBV3-1 with TRBJ2-3; 7 nucleotides agree with TRBD2. The trim removed 0 bases at V and 6 bases at J, leaving 9 bases unmatched. There are 16 residues in the CDR3. Germline CDR1 and CDR2: LGHDT and YNNKEL (reference sequence). The CDR3 is CASSQDRGGEGDTQYF. CDR3 sequence (DNA): TGTGCCAGCAGCCAAGATCGCGGTGGGGAGGGGGATACGCAGTATTTT.

This clonotype was picked up a small number of times. The chain couples TRBV29-1 to TRBJ1-4, with D tentatively TRBD1 (6 bases). Trimming cost V 6 bases and J 6 bases, with 23 bases left between them. This CDR3 has 16 residues. Germline CDR1 reads SQVTM; CDR2 reads ANQGSEA. Here the CDR3 DNA reads TGCAGCGTCTCCGGGACAACACAACGTGCGGATGAAAAACTGTTTTTT. It yields the protein CSVSGTTQRADEKLFF.

The chain combines TRBV4-1 with TRBJ2-5; 11 bases are a match to TRBD2. Losses at the gene ends were 4 bases for V and 3 bases for J; bases not matched to a gene: 4. The CDR3 contains 15 residues. Germline CDR1 MGHRA, CDR2 YSYEKL. CDR3 residues: CASSRSGLAEETQYF. As DNA, the CDR3 is TGCGCCAGCAGCCGGTCGGGACTAGCGGAAGAGACCCAGTACTTC.

This chain connects TRBV7-9 to TRBJ1-4; 9 positions agree with TRBD1. This CDR3 comprises 15 residues. Trimming cost V 4 bases and J 8 bases; bases outside gene matches: 8. Germline CDR1 reads SEHNR; CDR2 reads FQNEAQ (reference sequence). The CDR3 sequence is CASSSNRGRGEKLFF. The CDR3 DNA sequence: TGTGCCAGCAGCTCGAACAGGGGGCGCGGGGAAAAACTGTTTTTT.

In its sample, this clonotype was seen a few times. This chain links TRBV5-1 with TRBJ2-5, with D tentatively TRBD2 (5 bases). The germline V gene has CDR1 SGHRS and CDR2 YFSETQ. The CDR3 sequence is 15 residues long. Deletions cut 4 bases from V and 0 bases from J, with 13 bases between. In nucleotides, the CDR3 is TGCGCCAGCAGCACCCCGGGAAGGGACCAAGAGACCCAGTACTTC. It is translated as CASSTPGRDQETQYF.

The rearrangement uses TRBV20-1 and TRBJ1-6; TRBD1 might be the D (6 bases). The germline V gene has CDR1 DFQATT and CDR2 SNEGSKA (reference sequence). This CDR3 comprises 13 residues. V was shortened by 7 bases and J by 9 bases, with 16 bases between the two germline ends. CDR3 amino acids: CSGYSGGASPLHF. CDR3 bases: TGCAGTGGATACAGCGGGGGCGCTTCACCCCTCCACTTT.

This rearrangement joins TRBV27 to TRBJ2-7; the D is unclear. The V and J ends lost 0 bases and 4 bases respectively, with 7 bases between them. The CDR3 totals 13 residues. The germline V gene has CDR1 MNHEY and CDR2 SMNVEV (reference sequence). CDR3 in amino acids: CASSLSEGYEQYF. The CDR3 DNA reads as TGTGCCAGCAGTTTATCGGAAGGGTACGAGCAGTACTTC.

This chain joins TRBV5-1 and TRBJ2-1; 11 nucleotides match TRBD2. Germline V gives CDR1 SGHRS, CDR2 YFSETQ. The CDR3 is 17 amino acids. The trim removed 0 bases at V and 7 bases at J, leaving 9 bases unmatched. The CDR3: CASSLGDVAGGRNEQFF. CDR3 nucleotide sequence: TGCGCCAGCAGCTTGGGGGATGTAGCGGGAGGGCGGAATGAGCAGTTCTTC.

This clonotype was counted a few times. This chain connects TRBV13 to TRBJ2-2; D not resolved. Germline V gene lookup returns CDR1 PRHDT and CDR2 FYEKMQ (reference sequence). CDR3 length: 18 amino acids. V lost 5 bases and J 2 bases, leaving 21 bases between the germline ends. The CDR3: CASSRVNIALINTGELFF. In DNA, the CDR3 is TGTGCCAGCAGCCGGGTCAATATAGCTCTCATCAACACCGGGGAGCTGTTTTTT.

This rearrangement joins TRBV5-1 to TRBJ2-3, with D possibly TRBD2 on 6 matching bases. V lost 4 bases, J lost 2 bases, and 17 bases lay in between. The length of the CDR3 is 16 residues. Germline V gives CDR1 SGHRS, CDR2 YFSETQ. The CDR3 protein is CASSGGAGASTDTQYF. The CDR3 coding sequence is TGCGCCAGCAGCGGAGGGGCAGGAGCTTCCACAGATACGCAGTATTTT.

This sequence joins TRBV6-5 and TRBJ1-6, with D unclear. The CDR3 spans 14 residues. The V gene's germline CDR1 is MNHEY and CDR2 SVGAGI. The V end lost 2 bases, the J end lost 5 bases, and 7 bases lay between the germline ends. CDR3 loop: CASSYHRNNSPLHF. As DNA, the CDR3 is TGTGCCAGCAGTTACCACAGAAATAATTCACCCCTCCACTTT.

This clonotype was seen only once. The rearrangement uses TRBV5-1 and TRBJ2-7; a possible D gene is TRBD2 (6 bases). Germline lookup yields CDR1 SGHRS and CDR2 YFSETQ. The CDR3 has 15 amino acids. Between the trimmed V and J ends, which lost 4 bases and 1 base, there was a span of 15 bases. CDR3 sequence: CASSPTGLTSYEQYF. The CDR3 region has the DNA TGCGCCAGCAGCCCTACGGGACTTACATCCTACGAGCAGTACTTC.

The chain employs TRBV2 and TRBJ2-3; 11 positions match TRBD2. Germline V gene sequence: CDR1 SNHLY, CDR2 FYNNEI. V was pared by 1 base and J by 0 bases, with 6 bases of the junction left unmatched. The CDR3 contains 18 residues. DNA of the CDR3: TGTGCCAGCAGTGAAGACCCGGGACTAGCGGAGAGCACAGATACGCAGTATTTT. Translation gives CASSEDPGLAESTDTQYF.

This clonotype showed up just a few times. V is TRBV29-1 and J is TRBJ2-7; D is unclear. Germline V CDR1 and CDR2: SQVTM, ANQGSEA. V dropped 7 bases and J dropped 0 bases, with 13 bases sitting between them. The CDR3 has 13 residues. The CDR3 loop is CSALSGHSYEQYF. CDR3 in DNA: TGCAGCGCCTTATCGGGCCACTCCTACGAGCAGTACTTC.

A few counts support this clonotype. This sequence joins TRBV12-3 or TRBV12-4 and TRBJ2-5; 9 positions match TRBD2. The length of the CDR3 is 15 residues. With V trimmed by 5 bases and J by 4 bases, 8 bases remained unmatched. The CDR3 bases are TGTGCCAGCAGTCAACATTTAGCGGGAGTAGAGACCCAGTACTTC. Residues: CASSQHLAGVETQYF.

V is TRBV9 and J is TRBJ2-7, with 11 bases aligning to TRBD1. Per the germline V gene, CDR1 is SGDLS and CDR2 is YYNGEE. Trimming removed 0 bases from V and 9 bases from J; junction bases left unmatched: 11. The CDR3 loop spans 16 amino acids. The CDR3 sequence is CASSVAGGQGGSVQYF. The CDR3 region has the DNA TGTGCCAGCAGCGTAGCTGGGGGACAGGGGGGGTCTGTGCAGTACTTC.

The J gene is TRBJ2-7, the V gene TRBV25-1, with D tentatively TRBD1 (5 bases). The V gene's germline CDR1 is MGHDK and CDR2 SYGVNS. V dropped 3 bases and J dropped 2 bases, with 17 bases sitting between them. The CDR3 consists of 16 residues. The CDR3 DNA reads as TGTGCCAGCAGTGAGCAACAGGACCCCATTACCTACGAGCAGTACTTC. It encodes CASSEQQDPITYEQYF.

This clonotype was detected ten times or more. This sequence joins TRBV27 and TRBJ2-2, with 12 bases that match TRBD2. J was trimmed by 7 bases and V by 8 bases; bases with no gene match: 8. The CDR3 length is 15 residues. CDR1 and CDR2 (germline): MNHEY, SMNVEV (reference sequence). CDR3 region: CASERLAGDGGELFF. CDR3 coding DNA: TGTGCCAGCGAACGACTAGCGGGAGATGGCGGGGAGCTGTTTTTT.

This sequence joins TRBV4-2 and TRBJ2-5, with 14 bases aligning to TRBD2. The CDR3 length is 16 residues. Unmatched junction bases numbered 1, after V lost 3 bases and J lost 1 base. CDR1 and CDR2 (germline): LGHNA, YNFKEQ. The CDR3 coding sequence is TGTGCCAGCAGCCAGACTAGCGGGAGGGCCCAAGAGACCCAGTACTTC. Translated, it gives CASSQTSGRAQETQYF.

This clonotype came up many times. J is TRBJ2-7 and V is TRBV4-2, with TRBD2 matching 7 bases. J lost 3 bases, V lost 1 base, and 15 bases had no gene match. Per the germline V gene, CDR1 is LGHNA and CDR2 is YNFKEQ. This CDR3 region has 18 residues. CDR3 region: CASSQGVREGGSLYEQYF. The CDR3 DNA is TGTGCCAGCAGCCAAGGCGTCAGGGAGGGCGGGAGTCTCTACGAGCAGTACTTC.